Listed below are T cell receptor beta chains from one sample, sequenced in a study of blood T cells in healthy people across ages. In TCRdb, the 5' RACE reads were re-called with MiXCR into one record per CDR3 protein. Altogether 600,000 to 1,000,000 distinct CDR3 sequences are present, about 25% being singletons, with the ten largest covering under 4.5%. These sequences were also reported in another study, on T cells of mothers and their children.

The sequenced sample was blood. These receptors were taken from a boy aged 10-17 years in good health. Both conserved end residues are part of each CDR3. A D gene is named only where the DNA matches it firmly. Only part of the rows carry a size: once, few, many, or a class if the clone is expanded.

CATKYRGENTEAFF | TGTGCCACCAAATACAGGGGAGAGAACACTGAAGCTTTCTTT | 14 | TRBJ1-1 | - | TRBD1 | TRBV6-6
CASSFQGGRGETQYF | TGCGCCAGCAGCTTTCAGGGGGGCAGGGGAGAGACCCAGTACTTC | 15 | TRBJ2-5 | - | - | TRBV5-1
CASSRQTGSPYEQYF | TGTGCCAGCAGCCGTCAGACAGGGTCTCCCTACGAGCAGTACTTC | 15 | TRBJ2-7 | - | TRBD1 | TRBV7-2
CASSYPVMREQYF | TGTGCCAGCAGTTACCCTGTCATGAGGGAGCAGTACTTC | 13 | TRBJ2-5 | few | - | TRBV6-2/TRBV6-3
CASSLQGGRFEQYF | TGTGCCAGCAGTTTACAGGGGGGAAGATTCGAGCAGTACTTC | 14 | TRBJ2-7 | many | - | TRBV28
CASSQVFMDRGGGYTF | TGTGCCAGCAGCCAAGTTTTCATGGACAGGGGCGGTGGCTACACCTTC | 16 | TRBJ1-2 | - | TRBD1 | TRBV3-1
CNARDYRGGNQPQHF | TGCAATGCTAGAGATTACAGGGGAGGCAATCAGCCCCAGCATTTT | 15 | TRBJ1-5 | - | TRBD1 | TRBV20-1
CASNPGTDNSPLHF | TGTGCCAGCAACCCCGGCACCGATAATTCACCCCTCCACTTT | 14 | TRBJ1-6 | few | - | TRBV6-5
CSARDLAGANVLTF | TGCAGTGCTAGAGATCTAGCTGGGGCCAACGTCCTGACTTTC | 14 | TRBJ2-6 | few | - | TRBV20-1
CASSQERGVPGADTQYF | TGCGCCAGCAGCCAAGAAAGAGGGGTGCCCGGCGCAGATACGCAGTATTTT | 17 | TRBJ2-3 | - | - | TRBV4-3
CSAGLDGEQYF | TGCAGTGCTGGATTGGACGGCGAGCAGTACTTC | 11 | TRBJ2-7 | few | - | TRBV20-1
CAGSSGTFSEKLFF | TGCGCCGGCAGCTCCGGGACCTTTAGTGAAAAACTGTTTTTT | 14 | TRBJ1-4 | - | - | TRBV5-1
CASSPPGPRGEKLFF | TGTGCCAGCTCACCACCGGGGCCACGAGGCGAAAAACTGTTTTTT | 15 | TRBJ1-4 | few | - | TRBV18
CASSYFNSGGVTDTQYF | TGTGCCAGCAGTTACTTCAATAGCGGGGGCGTCACAGATACGCAGTATTTT | 17 | TRBJ2-3 | - | TRBD2 | TRBV6-5
CASSLEGQVAYEQYF | TGTGCCAGCAGCCTAGAGGGACAAGTCGCCTACGAGCAGTACTTC | 15 | TRBJ2-7 | - | - | TRBV7-2
CASSPVLQGVTYNEQFF | TGTGCCAGCTCACCGGTGTTGCAGGGAGTGACCTACAATGAGCAGTTCTTC | 17 | TRBJ2-1 | - | - | TRBV18
CASSHGRDSNEQYF | TGCGCCAGCAGCCACGGGCGGGACTCTAACGAGCAGTACTTC | 14 | TRBJ2-7 | - | - | TRBV4-3
CASSLEAHGEKLFF | TGCGCCAGCAGCTTGGAAGCACACGGTGAAAAACTGTTTTTT | 14 | TRBJ1-4 | few | - | TRBV5-1
CASSMGSYTEAFF | TGTGCCAGTAGTATGGGCAGTTATACTGAAGCTTTCTTT | 13 | TRBJ1-1 | few | - | TRBV19
CASSFRQGYLRIQETQYF | TGTGCCAGCAGCTTTCGACAGGGCTACCTGAGGATCCAAGAGACCCAGTACTTC | 18 | TRBJ2-5 | - | TRBD1 | TRBV5-6
CASSFPTGELFF | TGTGCCAGCAGCTTCCCCACCGGGGAGCTGTTTTTT | 12 | TRBJ2-2 | - | - | TRBV7-9
CSVQGVGEQYF | TGCAGCGTCCAAGGGGTGGGAGAGCAGTACTTC | 11 | TRBJ2-7 | few | - | TRBV29-1
CASSLGAPPYNEQFF | TGTGCCAGCAGTTTAGGAGCACCCCCCTACAATGAGCAGTTCTTC | 15 | TRBJ2-1 | few | - | TRBV27
CASKMDRDYGYTF | TGTGCCAGCAAGATGGACAGGGACTATGGCTACACCTTC | 13 | TRBJ1-2 | - | TRBD1 | TRBV6-1
CASSVRWESSYEQYF | TGTGCCAGCAGCGTAAGGTGGGAGAGCTCCTACGAGCAGTACTTC | 15 | TRBJ2-7 | - | - | TRBV9
CASSGSDRATYEQYF | TGCGCCAGCAGCGGCTCGGACAGGGCGACCTACGAGCAGTACTTC | 15 | TRBJ2-7 | few | TRBD1 | TRBV5-1
CSVLSGNTIYF | TGCAGCGTATTGTCTGGAAACACCATATATTTT | 11 | TRBJ1-3 | few | - | TRBV29-1
CASSAAGIINNEQFF | TGTGCCAGCAGCGCAGCTGGGATAATCAACAATGAGCAGTTCTTC | 15 | TRBJ2-1 | few | - | TRBV9
CATRQGALGNTIYF | TGTGCCACTAGACAGGGAGCTCTCGGAAACACCATATATTTT | 14 | TRBJ1-3 | - | TRBD1 | TRBV28
CASSPLGLLGANVLTF | TGTGCCAGCAGCCCCCTTGGCCTACTTGGGGCCAACGTCCTGACTTTC | 16 | TRBJ2-6 | - | - | TRBV9
CASSPNPTQGNSPLHF | TGCGCCAGCAGCCCCAACCCGACTCAGGGGAATTCACCCCTCCACTTT | 16 | TRBJ1-6 | few | - | TRBV4-3
CASSFYGGTEAFF | TGTGCCAGCAGTTTTTATGGGGGCACTGAAGCTTTCTTT | 13 | TRBJ1-1 | - | - | TRBV27
CASMVEQGARYEQYF | TGTGCCAGCATGGTGGAGCAGGGTGCTCGCTACGAGCAGTACTTC | 15 | TRBJ2-7 | few | - | TRBV6-5
CASSQDERDSYEQYF | TGCGCCAGCAGCCAAGACGAACGGGACTCCTACGAGCAGTACTTC | 15 | TRBJ2-7 | - | - | TRBV4-1
CASSSGPSVGEQYF | TGTGCCAGCAGTTCAGGACCCTCGGTGGGCGAGCAGTACTTC | 14 | TRBJ2-7 | few | - | TRBV6-2/TRBV6-3
CASVTLSDDGYTF | TGTGCCAGCGTGACTCTATCTGACGATGGCTACACCTTC | 13 | TRBJ1-2 | - | - | TRBV7-9
CASRPPGLDEDEQFF | TGTGCCAGCAGGCCTCCGGGACTAGATGAAGACGAGCAGTTCTTC | 15 | TRBJ2-1 | - | TRBD2 | TRBV7-8
CASSPRTGIQETQYF | TGTGCCAGCTCACCGAGGACAGGCATCCAAGAGACCCAGTACTTC | 15 | TRBJ2-5 | - | TRBD1 | TRBV18
CSASPLGHRGLDTQYF | TGCAGTGCTAGCCCCCTGGGACATAGGGGGTTAGATACGCAGTATTTT | 16 | TRBJ2-3 | - | - | TRBV20-1
CASSYKLSPKTNLLLRDYNEQFF | TGTGCCAGCAGCTACAAGTTATCCCCAAAGACTAACCTATTGCTACGCGACTACAATGAGCAGTTCTTC | 23 | TRBJ2-1 | few | - | TRBV11-2
CASSLGQGSEQFF | TGTGCCAGCAGTTTGGGGCAGGGCAGTGAGCAGTTCTTC | 13 | TRBJ2-1 | - | - | TRBV27
CASSSGRRGETQYF | TGTGCCAGCAGCTCTGGGCGCAGGGGAGAGACCCAGTACTTC | 14 | TRBJ2-5 | - | - | TRBV7-2
CSVEKPTSGADTQYF | TGCAGCGTTGAAAAACCAACTAGCGGGGCTGATACGCAGTATTTT | 15 | TRBJ2-3 | - | TRBD2 | TRBV29-1
CASSPRTSRYNEQFF | TGTGCCAGCAGCCCGCGGACTAGCCGGTACAATGAGCAGTTCTTC | 15 | TRBJ2-1 | - | TRBD2 | TRBV7-8
CATSRVGTSSYEQYF | TGTGCCACCAGCAGAGTGGGGACCTCATCCTACGAGCAGTACTTC | 15 | TRBJ2-7 | - | - | TRBV15
CASSLDRTGAYEQYF | TGTGCCAGCAGCTTAGACCGGACAGGGGCCTACGAGCAGTACTTC | 15 | TRBJ2-7 | - | TRBD1 | TRBV7-2
CASDRGGQSSYEQYF | TGTGCCAGCGACCGGGGTGGGCAGAGCTCCTACGAGCAGTACTTC | 15 | TRBJ2-7 | - | - | TRBV28
CASSQDYGASTDTQYF | TGTGCCAGCAGCCAAGATTACGGGGCTAGCACAGATACGCAGTATTTT | 16 | TRBJ2-3 | - | - | TRBV3-1
CASSLEGGRKNEQFF | TGTGCCAGCAGCTTAGAGGGGGGGCGTAAAAATGAGCAGTTCTTC | 15 | TRBJ2-1 | - | - | TRBV7-2
CASSPRPSVRETQYF | TGTGCCAGCAGCCCCCGCCCTTCTGTCAGGGAGACCCAGTACTTC | 15 | TRBJ2-5 | - | - | TRBV7-2
CASSWKTGVYGYTF | TGTGCCAGCAGCTGGAAGACAGGAGTCTATGGCTACACCTTC | 14 | TRBJ1-2 | - | - | TRBV5-6
CASSPLGGPDTYEQYF | TGTGCCAGCTCACCATTAGGGGGGCCCGATACCTACGAGCAGTACTTC | 16 | TRBJ2-7 | - | - | TRBV18